Shown below are 19 T cell receptor gamma chains from a single sample sequenced in a study of gamma delta lymphoproliferative disorders and STAT genes. PBMCs from patients and controls supplied the genomic DNA for sequencing. TCRdb redid the clone calls on the multiplex PCR reads with CATT. This sample yields around 2,500 gamma-chain clones, of which about 19% are seen a single time; 45% to 65% belongs to the top ten. The sample comprised blood. Every receptor here comes from a human donor with gamma-delta T-cell large granular lymphocyte leukemia.

About this clone: Germline is not matched at one junction end, which may reflect a read error. This rearrangement joins TRGV10 to TRGJP1. The J gene is absent in TCRdb and was assigned here via DNA matching to germline. TRGV10 is sorted into the ORF group, with uncertain function. CDR3 length equals 15 residues. In DNA, the CDR3 is TGTGCTGCGTGGGATTGGGATACCAATGGTTGGTTCAAGATATTT. Residues: CAAWDWDTNGWFKIF.

About this clone itself: At residue 6, the TCRdb protein and translated DNA are inconsistent; the protein given comes from the DNA. The rearrangement joins TRGV2 to TRGJP1. Assignment of the J gene here rests on matching the DNA to germline, because TCRdb gives none. The CDR3 covers 13 residues. From germline, CDR1 is EGSNGY and CDR2 YDSYNSKV. The V gene end was trimmed by 3 bases and the J gene end by 4 bases; junction bases not matched to a gene: 2. The DNA of the CDR3 is TGTGCCACCTGGGACTGCACTGGTTGGTTCAAGATATTT. Protein product: CATWDCTGWFKIF.

This clone was detected only a few times. No DNA is shown, since the ends of the CDR3 on it are uncertain; the CDR3 is the one TCRdb lists. The J segment was not called; the V segment is TRGV11. TRGV11 is identified as an open reading frame with a role that is uncertain. Inclusive of both ends, the CDR3 amounts to 17 amino acids. Here the CDR3 reads CTTVPAGLEGNYYKKLF.

This rearrangement joins TRGV3 to TRGJ1 or TRGJ2. Since TCRdb gives no J gene, matching the DNA to germline was used here to assign it. Germline CDR1 and CDR2: VTNTFY and YDVSTARD (reference sequence). V lost 5 bases, J lost 12 bases, and 7 bases stayed unmatched. The length of the CDR3 is 10 residues. DNA for the CDR3: TGTGCCACCTGGGTGCGCGGGAAACTCTTT. It yields the protein CATWVRGKLF.

This clone is classed as medium-sized. The gene calls are TRGV2 and TRGJP2. Assignment of the J gene here rests on matching the DNA to germline, because TCRdb gives none. Germline CDR1 is EGSNGY and CDR2 is YDSYNSKV. The V gene end was trimmed by 2 bases and the J gene end by 6 bases; junction bases not matched to a gene: 9. This CDR3 region has 15 residues. CDR3 in DNA: TGTGCCACCTGGGACGAGGAGTATCGTGATTGGATCAAGACGTTT. Its translation is CATWDEEYRDWIKTF.

This clone was observed a handful of times. As DNA, the CDR3 is TGTGCCACCTGGGATCTGGGGTTTTATAAGAAACTCTTT. Translation: CATWDLGFYKKLF. The chain recombines TRGV4 with TRGJ1 or TRGJ2. No J gene is reported in TCRdb; it was inferred here by comparing the DNA with germline. Germline V gene sequence: CDR1 EGSTGY, CDR2 YDSYTSSV. Trimming cost V 3 bases and J 6 bases; bases outside gene matches: 8. CDR3 length: 13 residues.

The DNA for the CDR3 is TGTGCCACCTGGGACGGGCAGCTCAGTAGTGATTGGATCAAGACGTTT. This sequence encodes CATWDGQLSSDWIKTF. The chain is built from TRGV2 and TRGJP2. As TCRdb names no J gene, one was assigned here on the basis of a DNA match to germline. The V segment lost 0 bases and the J segment 2 bases; nucleotides outside the gene matches: 6. This CDR3 region has 16 residues. Germline CDR1 and CDR2: EGSNGY and YDSYNSKV.

Written as DNA, the CDR3 is TGTGCCACCTGGGACGGGCCATATAAGAAACTCTTT. This codes for CATWDGPYKKLF. The chain carries TRGV2 and TRGJ1 or TRGJ2. Assignment of the J gene here rests on matching the DNA to germline, because TCRdb gives none. In germline, CDR1 is EGSNGY, CDR2 YDSYNSKV. After removal of 0 bases from V and 7 bases from J, the junction contained 3 bases not matched to a gene. The CDR3 covers 12 residues.

Concerning this clone: This same CDR3 is encoded by further DNA sequences in the sample. The gene calls are TRGV2 and TRGJ1 or TRGJ2. TCRdb carries no J gene annotation; the J gene was assigned here by matching the DNA with germline. Germline V gene lookup returns CDR1 EGSNGY and CDR2 YDSYNSKV. Trimming removed 0 bases from V and 7 bases from J; junction bases left unmatched: 3. There are 12 residues in the CDR3. The CDR3 nucleotides are TGTGCCACCTGGGACGGGCGCTATAAGAAACTCTTT. It is translated as CATWDGRYKKLF.

The rearrangement joins TRGV2 to TRGJ1 or TRGJ2. The J gene, missing from TCRdb, was assigned here through DNA to germline matching. Germline CDR1 and CDR2: EGSNGY and YDSYNSKV. V trimming: 0 bases; J trimming: 3 bases; junction bases outside the gene matches: 11. This CDR3 has 16 amino acids. As DNA, the CDR3 is TGTGCCACCTGGGACGGGCCTCGAGCCCCTTATTATAAGAAACTCTTT. Protein sequence: CATWDGPRAPYYKKLF.

In its sample, this clone was seen a few times. Other DNA sequences in the sample encode the same CDR3. The chain joins TRGV2 to TRGJ1 or TRGJ2. No J segment appears in TCRdb, so it was assigned here by matching the sequence to germline. V shed 1 base and J 2 bases; nucleotides not matched to a gene: 5. Germline CDR1 reads EGSNGY; CDR2 reads YDSYNSKV. CDR3 size: 14 residues. In nucleotides, the CDR3 is TGTGCCACCTGGGACGGCCCAGATTATTATAAGAAACTCTTT. It yields the protein CATWDGPDYYKKLF.

This chain uses TRGV8 with TRGJ1 or TRGJ2. TCRdb gives no J gene; it was assigned here by matching the DNA to germline. J gave up 5 bases and V 4 bases, and 2 bases lay outside the gene matches. In germline, CDR1 is VENAVY, CDR2 YDSYNSRV. The CDR3 contains 11 residues. DNA of the CDR3: TGTGCCACCTGGGAAGATTATAAGAAACTCTTT. Its translation: CATWEDYKKLF.

This clone was seen a few times. The chain uses TRGV2 and TRGJP1. TCRdb gives no J gene; it was assigned here by matching the DNA to germline. The CDR3 loop spans 15 amino acids. With 2 bases clipped from V and 3 bases from J, the junction kept 6 bases outside the gene matches. CDR1 EGSNGY and CDR2 YDSYNSKV come from the germline V gene. The chain's CDR3 is CATWDVGATGWFKIF. In DNA form, the CDR3 reads TGTGCCACCTGGGACGTAGGGGCCACTGGTTGGTTCAAGATATTT.

On this clone itself: The same CDR3 arises from other DNA sequences in this sample as well. This chain uses TRGV4 with TRGJ1 or TRGJ2. The J gene, not given by TCRdb, was assigned here from a germline match of the nucleotide sequence. V shed 1 base and J 10 bases; nucleotides not matched to a gene: 4. Germline assignment: CDR1 EGSTGY and CDR2 YDSYTSSV. The CDR3 runs to 11 residues. In DNA, the CDR3 is TGTGCCACCTGGGATGGCCTGAAGAAACTCTTT. This sequence encodes CATWDGLKKLF.

This clone was seen only a few times. No DNA is shown, since the ends of the CDR3 on it are uncertain; the CDR3 is the one TCRdb lists. The V gene is listed as TRGV11; no J gene was called. TRGV11 is flagged as an ORF with uncertain function. The CDR3 adds up to 16 amino acids, both ends counted. CDR3 in amino acids: CTTVPAGLGSNYKKLF.

This clone was observed a few times. The protein recorded in TCRdb matches a much larger clone and deviates from this DNA's translation at residue 10, suggesting a read error; the protein here is obtained by translating the DNA. V gene TRGV9 combines with J gene TRGJP. TCRdb offers no J gene call, so here the DNA was matched to germline to obtain one. In germline, CDR1 is GITISATS, CDR2 ISYDGTV (reference sequence). This CDR3 spans 16 amino acids. Written as DNA, the CDR3 is TGTGCCTTGTGGGAGGTGCGAGAGTTGGACAAAAAAATCAAGGTATTT. The encoded protein is CALWEVRELDKKIKVF.

The chain links TRGV3 to TRGJ1 or TRGJ2. Assignment of the J gene here rests on matching the DNA to germline, because TCRdb gives none. With V trimmed by 3 bases and J by 1 base, 6 bases remained unmatched. In germline, CDR1 is VTNTFY, CDR2 YDVSTARD (reference sequence). CDR3 length: 14 residues. CDR3 amino acids: CATWDPPNYYKKLF. The CDR3 bases are TGTGCCACCTGGGACCCCCCAAATTATTATAAGAAACTCTTT.

This clone has a handful of counts. J is TRGJ1 or TRGJ2 and V is TRGV2. TCRdb is silent on the J gene; assignment here came from matching the DNA to germline. The CDR3 sequence is 14 residues long. CDR1 and CDR2 (germline): EGSNGY, YDSYNSKV. The trim removed 0 bases at V and 7 bases at J, leaving 9 bases unmatched. The DNA of the CDR3 is TGTGCCACCTGGGACGGGTCGTCGGGGTATAAGAAACTCTTT. This sequence encodes CATWDGSSGYKKLF.

The chain combines TRGV9 with TRGJ1 or TRGJ2. TCRdb supplies no J gene; here it was assigned by aligning the nucleotide sequence to germline. This CDR3 has 15 residues. Germline loops: CDR1 GITISATS, CDR2 ISYDGTV (reference sequence). V lost 0 bases and J lost 2; bases outside the gene matches: 7. The CDR3 spells CALWEVVRDYYKKLF. Here the CDR3 DNA reads TGTGCCTTGTGGGAGGTGGTGCGGGATTATTATAAGAAACTCTTT.